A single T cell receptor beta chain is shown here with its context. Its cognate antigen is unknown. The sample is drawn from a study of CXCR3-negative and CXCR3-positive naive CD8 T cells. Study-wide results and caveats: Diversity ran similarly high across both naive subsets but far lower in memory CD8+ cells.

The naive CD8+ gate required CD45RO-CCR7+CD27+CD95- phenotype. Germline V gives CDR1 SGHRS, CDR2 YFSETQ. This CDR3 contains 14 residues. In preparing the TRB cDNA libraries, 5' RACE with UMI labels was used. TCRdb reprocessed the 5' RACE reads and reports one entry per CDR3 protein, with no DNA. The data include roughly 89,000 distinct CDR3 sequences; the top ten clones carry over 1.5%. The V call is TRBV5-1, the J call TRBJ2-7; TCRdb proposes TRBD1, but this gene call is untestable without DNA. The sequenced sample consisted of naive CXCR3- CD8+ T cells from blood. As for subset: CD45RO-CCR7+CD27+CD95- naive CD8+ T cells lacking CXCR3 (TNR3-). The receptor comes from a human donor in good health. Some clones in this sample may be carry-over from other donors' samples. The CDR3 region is CASSPGRGQYEQYF.